This T cell receptor beta chain was observed in a study of shared clonotypes between healthy human individuals. The study's findings and limits: A generally larger estimated richness was seen in naive subsets than in memory subsets. A limitation of the genetic and exposure-history diversity represented arose from few donors. Across several donors, naive CD4 shared 5% to 6%, naive CD8 more than 3%, memory CD4 more than 2%, memory CD8 approximately 0.4%.

Germline assignment: CDR1 SGHTA and CDR2 FQGNSA. CDR3 length: 16 amino acids. Trimming at V came to 0 bases and at J to 2 bases, leaving 4 bases not matched to a gene. Authors' analysis steps: For the immunoSEQ data, sequences were junction-only without quality scores, so filtering differed. The assay was immunoSEQ multiplex PCR, and TCRdb's table has in-frame clones only and misses some. The V and J calls and clone size were taken over from that table, and D and trimming were inferred from the DNA. The sample has some 1 million clones, about three quarters seen once. This clone showed up just a few times. The antigen remains undetermined.

This TCR derives from a man aged 18-30 years in good health. Sequenced material: memory CD4+ T cells sorted from blood. As to subset: CD45RA-negative fraction. This chain uses TRBV7-2 with TRBJ1-1, with TRBD1 matching over 9 bases. The CDR3 DNA reads as TGTGCCAGCAGCTTAGCCCCTACAGGGGGCAACACTGAAGCTTTCTTT. This gives the protein CASSLAPTGGNTEAFF.